The 7 T cell receptor beta chains given below trace back to one sample, sequenced in a study of shared clonotypes between healthy human individuals (dated by TCRdb to about 2020). The protocol used for the library was the immunoSEQ multiplex PCR assay. Not all clones reach the TCRdb copy of this immuneACCESS table, which keeps in-frame sequences only. Checked studies attribute under half of the gap to unresolved V genes and leave the rest unexplained. This sample is represented by 2 million to 2.5 million clones; about 94% of them were singletons. The ten most abundant clones make up 0.1% to 0.15% of the sample. The sample was naive CD4+ T cells sorted from blood. The cell subset or site label corresponds to: CD45RA+ positively selected. These receptor sequences come from a man between 18 and 35 years old in good health.

The chain recombines TRBV5-4 with TRBJ2-4, with D unresolved. From germline, CDR1 is SGHNT and CDR2 YYREEE (reference sequence). V lost 0 bases and J 7 bases, leaving 5 bases between the germline ends. The CDR3 loop spans 12 amino acids. The CDR3 DNA follows: TGTGCCAGCAGCTTGGATGGGAACATTCAGTACTTC. This gives the protein CASSLDGNIQYF.

This chain connects TRBV10-3 to TRBJ1-2, with D perhaps TRBD1 (5 bases). The CDR3 covers 13 residues. Germline V gives CDR1 ENHRY, CDR2 SYGVKD. V gave up 6 bases and J gave up 8 bases, with 16 bases separating them. CDR3 amino acids: CAIRGGPTEGYTF. CDR3 sequence (DNA): TGTGCCATCAGGGGGGGACCGACGGAAGGCTACACCTTC.

The V and J genes are TRBV27 and TRBJ1-1, with a tentative D call TRBD1 (6 bases). The V end lost 6 bases, the J end lost 7 bases, and 24 bases lay between the germline ends. The germline V gene encodes CDR1 MNHEY and CDR2 SMNVEV (reference sequence). The CDR3 runs 16 residues. The CDR3 bases are TGTGCCAGCAGCTGGGGTACAGGGAGCTCCGGGATTGAAGCTTTCTTT. It translates to CASSWGTGSSGIEAFF.

V usage is TRBV6-1 and J usage is TRBJ1-1, with D unclear. In germline, CDR1 is MNHNS, CDR2 SASEGT. With 7 bases removed from V and 3 bases from J, the gap between germline ends came to 6 bases. The CDR3 runs 11 residues. The CDR3 DNA sequence: TGTGCCAGCAAGGAGGACACTGAAGCTTTCTTT. Residues: CASKEDTEAFF.

This clone appeared once. The V call is TRBV12-5, the J call TRBJ2-2; no definite D call. V gave up 1 base and J gave up 4 bases, with 7 bases separating them. The length of the CDR3 is 14 residues. CDR1 is LGHNT and CDR2 is FRNRAP in the germline V gene. CDR3 region: CASGLASVTGELFF. In DNA form, the CDR3 reads TGTGCTAGTGGTTTGGCGTCGGTCACCGGGGAGCTGTTTTTT.

The chain uses TRBV27 and TRBJ2-3; 7 bases map to TRBD1. The germline gives CDR1 MNHEY, CDR2 SMNVEV (reference sequence). Losses at the gene ends were 2 bases for V and 2 bases for J; bases not matched to a gene: 4. The CDR3 consists of 15 residues. The CDR3 DNA is TGTGCCAGCAGTTTAAGGGACAGCTACACAGATACGCAGTATTTT. Translation: CASSLRDSYTDTQYF.

V gene TRBV14 combines with J gene TRBJ2-1, with 7 bases matching TRBD1. Looked up from germline, CDR1 is SGHDN and CDR2 is FVKESK. J was trimmed by 4 bases and V by 4 bases; bases with no gene match: 4. The CDR3 has 14 amino acids. CDR3 sequence reads: CASSPGTAYNEQFF. DNA of the CDR3: TGTGCCAGCAGCCCGGGGACAGCTTACAATGAGCAGTTCTTC.